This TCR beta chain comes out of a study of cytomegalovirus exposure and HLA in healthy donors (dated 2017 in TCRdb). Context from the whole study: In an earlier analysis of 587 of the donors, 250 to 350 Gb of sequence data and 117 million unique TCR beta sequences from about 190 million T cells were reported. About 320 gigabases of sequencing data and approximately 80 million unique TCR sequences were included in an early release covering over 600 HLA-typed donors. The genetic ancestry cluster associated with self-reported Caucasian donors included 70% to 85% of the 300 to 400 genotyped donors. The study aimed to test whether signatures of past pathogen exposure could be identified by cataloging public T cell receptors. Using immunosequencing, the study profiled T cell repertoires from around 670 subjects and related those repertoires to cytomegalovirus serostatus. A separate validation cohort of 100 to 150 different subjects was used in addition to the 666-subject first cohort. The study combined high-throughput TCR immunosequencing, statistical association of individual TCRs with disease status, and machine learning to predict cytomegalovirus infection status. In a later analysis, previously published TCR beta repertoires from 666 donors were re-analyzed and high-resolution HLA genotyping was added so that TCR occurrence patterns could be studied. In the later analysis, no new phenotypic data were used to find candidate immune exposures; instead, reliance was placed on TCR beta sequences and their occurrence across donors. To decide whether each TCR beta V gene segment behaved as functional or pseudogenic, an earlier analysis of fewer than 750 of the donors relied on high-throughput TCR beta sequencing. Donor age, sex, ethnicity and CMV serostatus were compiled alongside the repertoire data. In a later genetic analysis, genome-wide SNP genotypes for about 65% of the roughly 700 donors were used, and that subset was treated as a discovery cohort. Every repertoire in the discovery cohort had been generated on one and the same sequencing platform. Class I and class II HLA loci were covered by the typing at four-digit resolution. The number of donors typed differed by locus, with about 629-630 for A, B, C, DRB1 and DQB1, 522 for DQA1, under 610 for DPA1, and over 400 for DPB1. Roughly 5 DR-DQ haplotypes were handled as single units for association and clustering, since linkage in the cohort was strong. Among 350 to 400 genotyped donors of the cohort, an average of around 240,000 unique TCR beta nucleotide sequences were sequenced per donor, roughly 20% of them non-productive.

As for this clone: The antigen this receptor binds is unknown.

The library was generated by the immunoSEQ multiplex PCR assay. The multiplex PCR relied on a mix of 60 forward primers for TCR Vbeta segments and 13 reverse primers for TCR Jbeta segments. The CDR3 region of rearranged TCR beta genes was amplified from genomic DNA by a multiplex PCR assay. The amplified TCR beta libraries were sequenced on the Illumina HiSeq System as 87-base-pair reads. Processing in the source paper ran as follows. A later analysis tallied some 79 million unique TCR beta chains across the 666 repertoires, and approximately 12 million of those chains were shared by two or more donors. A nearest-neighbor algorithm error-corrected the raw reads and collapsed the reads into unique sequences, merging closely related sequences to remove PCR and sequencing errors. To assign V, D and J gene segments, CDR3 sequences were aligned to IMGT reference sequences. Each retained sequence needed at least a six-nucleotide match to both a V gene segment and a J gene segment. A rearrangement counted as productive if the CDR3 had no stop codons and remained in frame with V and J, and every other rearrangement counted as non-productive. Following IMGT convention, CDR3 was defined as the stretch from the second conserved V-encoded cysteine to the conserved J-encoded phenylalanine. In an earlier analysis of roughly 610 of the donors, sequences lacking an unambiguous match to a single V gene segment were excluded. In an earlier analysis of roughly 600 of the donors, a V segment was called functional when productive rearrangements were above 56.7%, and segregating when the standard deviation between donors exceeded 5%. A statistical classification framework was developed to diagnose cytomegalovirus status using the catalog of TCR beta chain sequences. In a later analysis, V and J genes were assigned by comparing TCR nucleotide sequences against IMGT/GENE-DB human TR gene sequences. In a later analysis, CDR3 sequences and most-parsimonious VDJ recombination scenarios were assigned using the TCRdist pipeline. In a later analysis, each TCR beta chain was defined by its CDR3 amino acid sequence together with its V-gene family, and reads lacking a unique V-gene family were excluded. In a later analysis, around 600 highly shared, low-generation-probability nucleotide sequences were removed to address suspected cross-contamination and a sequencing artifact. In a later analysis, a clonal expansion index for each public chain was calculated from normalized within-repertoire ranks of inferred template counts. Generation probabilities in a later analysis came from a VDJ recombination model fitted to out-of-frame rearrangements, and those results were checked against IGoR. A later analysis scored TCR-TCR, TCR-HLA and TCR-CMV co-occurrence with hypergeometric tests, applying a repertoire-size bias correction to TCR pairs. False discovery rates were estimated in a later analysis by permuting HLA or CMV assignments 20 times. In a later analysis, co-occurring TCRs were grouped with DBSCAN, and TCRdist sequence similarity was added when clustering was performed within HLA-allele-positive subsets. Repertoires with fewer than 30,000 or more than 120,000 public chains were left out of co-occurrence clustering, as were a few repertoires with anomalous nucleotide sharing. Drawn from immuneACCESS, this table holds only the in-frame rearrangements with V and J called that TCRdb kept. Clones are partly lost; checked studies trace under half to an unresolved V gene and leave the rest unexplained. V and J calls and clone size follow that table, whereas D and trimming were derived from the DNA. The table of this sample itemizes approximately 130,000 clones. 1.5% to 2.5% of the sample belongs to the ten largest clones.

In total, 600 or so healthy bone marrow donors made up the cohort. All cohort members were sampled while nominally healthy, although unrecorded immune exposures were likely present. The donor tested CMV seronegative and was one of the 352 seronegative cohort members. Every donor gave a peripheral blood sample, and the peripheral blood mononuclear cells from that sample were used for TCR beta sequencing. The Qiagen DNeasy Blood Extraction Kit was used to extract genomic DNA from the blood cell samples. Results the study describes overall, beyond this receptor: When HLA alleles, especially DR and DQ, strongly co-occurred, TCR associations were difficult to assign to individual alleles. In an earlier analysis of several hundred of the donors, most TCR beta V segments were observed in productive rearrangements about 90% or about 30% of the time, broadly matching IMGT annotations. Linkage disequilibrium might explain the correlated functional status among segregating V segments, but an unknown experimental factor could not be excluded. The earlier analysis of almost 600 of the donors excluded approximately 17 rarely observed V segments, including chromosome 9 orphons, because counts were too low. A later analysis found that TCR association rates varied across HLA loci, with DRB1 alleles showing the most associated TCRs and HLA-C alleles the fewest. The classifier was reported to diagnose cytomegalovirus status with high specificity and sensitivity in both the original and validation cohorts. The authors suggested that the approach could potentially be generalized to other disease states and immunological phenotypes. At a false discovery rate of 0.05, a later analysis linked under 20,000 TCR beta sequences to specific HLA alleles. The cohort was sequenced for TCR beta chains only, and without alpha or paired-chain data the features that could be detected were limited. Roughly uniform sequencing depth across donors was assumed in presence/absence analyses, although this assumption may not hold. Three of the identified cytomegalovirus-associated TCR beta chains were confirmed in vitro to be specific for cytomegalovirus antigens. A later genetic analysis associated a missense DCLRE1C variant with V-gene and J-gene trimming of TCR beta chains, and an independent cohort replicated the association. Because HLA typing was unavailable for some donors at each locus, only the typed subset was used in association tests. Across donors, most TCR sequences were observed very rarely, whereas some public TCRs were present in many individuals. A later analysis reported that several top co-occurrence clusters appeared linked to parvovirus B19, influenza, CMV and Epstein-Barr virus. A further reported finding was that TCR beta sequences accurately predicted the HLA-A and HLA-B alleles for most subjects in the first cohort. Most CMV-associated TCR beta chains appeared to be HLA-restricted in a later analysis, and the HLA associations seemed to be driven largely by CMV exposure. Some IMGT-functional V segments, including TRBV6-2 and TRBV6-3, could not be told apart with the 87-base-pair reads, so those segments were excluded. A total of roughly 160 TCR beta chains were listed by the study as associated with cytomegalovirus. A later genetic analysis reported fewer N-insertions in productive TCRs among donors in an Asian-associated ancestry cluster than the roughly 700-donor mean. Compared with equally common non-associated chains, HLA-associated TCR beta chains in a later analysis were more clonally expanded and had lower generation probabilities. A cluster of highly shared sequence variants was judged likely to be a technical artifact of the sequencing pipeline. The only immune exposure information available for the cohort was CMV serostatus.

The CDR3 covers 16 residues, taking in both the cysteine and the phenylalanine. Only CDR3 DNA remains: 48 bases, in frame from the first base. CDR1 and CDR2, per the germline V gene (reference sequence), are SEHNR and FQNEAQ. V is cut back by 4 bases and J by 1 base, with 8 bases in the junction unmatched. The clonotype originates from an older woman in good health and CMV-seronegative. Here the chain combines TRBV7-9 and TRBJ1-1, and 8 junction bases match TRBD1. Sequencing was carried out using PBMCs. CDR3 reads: CASSSESGGWNTEAFF. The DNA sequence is TGTGCCAGCAGCTCCGAGTCAGGGGGCTGGAACACTGAAGCTTTCTTT.